This T cell receptor beta chain was retrieved from a study of T-cell memory formation after mild COVID-19. Study-level results: Contracting clones localized mainly to CM and EM when CD4+ and mainly to EMRA when CD8+.

Trimming removed 5 bases at V and 5 bases at J, with 15 bases between. CDR1 is SEHNR, CDR2 FQNEAQ, per germline (reference sequence). The CDR3 is 14 residues long. In regard to this clonotype: Its antigen is still unknown.

One entry per CDR3 protein, called by TCRdb with MiXCR from the 5' RACE reads. The sample has nearly 350,000 distinct CDR3 sequences, 13% seen once; the top ten hold about a fifth. This sequence joins TRBV7-9 and TRBJ1-1; D is possibly TRBD1 (6 bases). Sequences were obtained from PBMCs or a T cell subset sorted from them (not recorded which). The TCR was taken from a man younger than 30 who had mild COVID-19 (a few samples of this study predate the infection). Cell type and time point are not known. This CDR3 is CASSQQTGLTEAFF. The CDR3 DNA follows: TGTGCCAGCAGCCAACAAACAGGGTTGACTGAAGCTTTCTTT. Full variable domain (outside the CDR3, taken from reference TRBV7-9 and TRBJ1-1): DTGVSQNPRHKITKRGQNVTFRCDPISEHNRLYWYRQTLGQGPEFLTYFQNEAQLEKSRLLSDRFSAERPKGSFSTLEIQRTEQGDSAMYLCASSQQTGLTEAFFGQGTRLTVV.